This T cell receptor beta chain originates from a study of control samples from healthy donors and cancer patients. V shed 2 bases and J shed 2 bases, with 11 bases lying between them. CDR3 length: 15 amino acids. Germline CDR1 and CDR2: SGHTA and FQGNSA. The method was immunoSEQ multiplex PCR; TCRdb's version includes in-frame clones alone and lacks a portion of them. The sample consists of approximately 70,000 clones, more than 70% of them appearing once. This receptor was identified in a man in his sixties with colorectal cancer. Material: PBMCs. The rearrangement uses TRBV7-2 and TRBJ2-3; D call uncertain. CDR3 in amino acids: CASSLNKVDTDTQYF. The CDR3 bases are TGTGCCAGCAGCTTAAATAAAGTGGACACAGATACGCAGTATTTT. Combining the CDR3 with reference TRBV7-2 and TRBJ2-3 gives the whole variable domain GAGVSQSPSNKVTEKGKDVELRCDPISGHTALYWYRQSLGQGLEFLIYFQGNSAPDKSGLPSDRFSAERTGGSVSTLTIQRTQQEDSAVYLCASSLNKVDTDTQYFGPGTRLTVL.